This TCR beta chain was identified during a study of breast tumors, draining lymph nodes, adjacent tissues. Study-level findings and limits: Tumor T cell lymph node origin was a supported hypothesis, not proven. Data fit most tumor T cells coming from lymph node, expanding in tumor. Tumors had less TCR diversity than lymph nodes, more than nontumor tissue.

TCRdb passed the multiplex PCR reads through MiXCR, listing each CDR3 protein once. The sample includes 270,000 or so distinct CDR3 sequences, 30% to 35% of them seen just once. Germline lookup yields CDR1 MNHEY and CDR2 SVGAGI. J gave up 6 bases and V 4 bases, and 11 bases lay outside the gene matches. This CDR3 contains 18 residues. Axillary draining lymph nodes of breast cancer patients supplied the node samples. Comment on this clonotype: Its antigen remains unknown.

Input material: axillary lymph node tissue. This receptor was taken from a female donor with breast cancer. Some clones in this sample may be carry-over from other donors' samples. J is TRBJ2-1 and V is TRBV6-5; TRBD2 agrees at 14 bases. The CDR3 DNA reads TGTGCCAGCAGTTCCCTTACTCAGGGACTAGCGGGAGTCAATGAGCAGTTCTTC. Protein sequence: CASSSLTQGLAGVNEQFF.